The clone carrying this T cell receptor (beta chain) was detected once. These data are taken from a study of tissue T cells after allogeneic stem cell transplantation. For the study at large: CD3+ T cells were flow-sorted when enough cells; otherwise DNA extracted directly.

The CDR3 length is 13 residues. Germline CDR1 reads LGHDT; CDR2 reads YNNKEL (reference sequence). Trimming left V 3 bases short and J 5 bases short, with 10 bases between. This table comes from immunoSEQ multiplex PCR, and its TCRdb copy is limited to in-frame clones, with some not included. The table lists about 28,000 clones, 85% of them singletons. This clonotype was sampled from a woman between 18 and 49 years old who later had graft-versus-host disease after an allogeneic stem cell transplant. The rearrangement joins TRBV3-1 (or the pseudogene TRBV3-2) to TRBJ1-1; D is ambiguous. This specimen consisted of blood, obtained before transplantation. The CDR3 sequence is CASSQFGSTEAFF. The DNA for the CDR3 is TGTGCCAGCAGCCAGTTCGGGTCTACTGAAGCTTTCTTT.